These T cell receptor beta chains were read from a single sample in a study of T cells in narcolepsy. Method: immunoSEQ multiplex PCR; TCRdb's copy keeps in-frame clones and lacks some. The sample holds about 35,000 clones, 81% seen once. Sequenced: memory (CD45RA-) CD4+ T cells from blood. These receptors came from a human donor in good health. The CDR3 runs from the conserved cysteine through the conserved F or W. The D gene is left open where the match is weak. The listing skips clone size in some rows; elsewhere it reads once, few, many or a size class.

- | - | TRBJ2-3 | TRBV5-1 | TGCGCCAGCAGCTTTAGAGGCCCAGATACGCAGTATTTT | CASSFRGPDTQYF
- | - | TRBJ2-3 | TRBV9 | TGTGCCAGCAGCGTAGCATCCCGGGCAGATACGCAGTATTTT | CASSVASRADTQYF
- | TRBD1 | TRBJ2-5 | TRBV5-4 | TGTGCCAGCAGCTTGGCCGGGACAGGGTCAGAAGAGACCCAGTACTTC | CASSLAGTGSEETQYF
- | TRBD2 | TRBJ2-3 | TRBV2 | TGTGCCAGCAGGGATAGCGGGGGGTCAGATACGCAGTATTTT | CASRDSGGSDTQYF
few | TRBD2 | TRBJ2-2 | TRBV7-2 | TGTGCCAGCAGCTGGACTAGCGGGGTCCCCGGGGAGCTGTTTTTT | CASSWTSGVPGELFF
once | - | TRBJ2-1 | TRBV19 | TGTGCCAGTAGTATTGCGGACAGACCGAACTACAATGAGCAGTTCTTC | CASSIADRPNYNEQFF
- | - | TRBJ2-3 | TRBV7-9 | TGTGCCAGCAGTTTCACAGATACGCAGTATTTT | CASSFTDTQYF
few | - | TRBJ1-1 | TRBV6-5 | TGTGCCAGCACGTCGCGGACATCCGACACTGAAGCTTTCTTT | CASTSRTSDTEAFF
- | - | TRBJ2-7 | TRBV2 | TGTGCCAGCAGTGAAGGGCGGTACAGCACCTACGGGCAGTACTTC | CASSEGRYSTYGQYF
few | - | TRBJ1-3 | TRBV4-1 | TGCGCCAGCAGCCAAGCGATGGCGGCCTCTGGAAACACCATATATTTT | CASSQAMAASGNTIYF
- | - | TRBJ1-1 | TRBV5-6 | TGTGCCAGCAGCTTAAGGGGTCCGAACACTGAAGCTTTCTTT | CASSLRGPNTEAFF
- | TRBD2 | TRBJ2-3 | TRBV13 | TGTGCCAGCAGCTTAGACGGCGGGAGGGCCTTATTAGATACGCAGTATTTT | CASSLDGGRALLDTQYF
- | - | TRBJ1-1 | TRBV18 | TGTGCCAGCTCACAGGGGCTGCGCACTGAAGCTTTCTTT | CASSQGLRTEAFF
- | TRBD1 | TRBJ1-4 | TRBV5-5 | TGTGCCAGCAGCTTGGTACAGGGGATAGGGGAAAAACTGTTTTTT | CASSLVQGIGEKLFF
- | - | TRBJ1-1 | TRBV6-5 | TGTGCCAGCAGCCCCCGCGGGATTCGGGTCACTGAAGCTTTCTTT | CASSPRGIRVTEAFF
- | TRBD1 | TRBJ1-1 | TRBV27 | TGTGCCAGCAGTCCCAAAGGGGGCTTGGGCACTGAAGCTTTCTTT | CASSPKGGLGTEAFF
- | - | TRBJ2-5 | TRBV18 | TGTGCCAGCTCACCCTCGGGGGAGACCCAGTACTTC | CASSPSGETQYF
- | - | TRBJ2-3 | TRBV2 | TGTGCCAGCAGTGCACTAGCAGATACGCAGTATTTT | CASSALADTQYF
once | - | TRBJ2-5 | TRBV9 | TGTGCCAGCAGCGTAGCGGGGACCCAGTACTTC | CASSVAGTQYF
- | TRBD2 | TRBJ2-3 | TRBV6-5 | TGTGCCAGCAGTCGCGGGAGGGCCGATACGCAGTATTTT | CASSRGRADTQYF
- | TRBD2 | TRBJ2-3 | TRBV5-5 | TGTGCCAGCAGCTTGGGTAGCGGGGATGGAGATACGCAGTATTTT | CASSLGSGDGDTQYF
- | TRBD2 | TRBJ2-2 | TRBV6-6 | TGTGCCTCCGGGACTACCAACACCGGGGAGCTGTTTTTT | CASGTTNTGELFF
- | TRBD1 | TRBJ1-5 | TRBV5-6 | TGTGCCAGCAGCGACAGGGTAGGCAATCAGCCCCAGCATTTT | CASSDRVGNQPQHF